Listed here are 32 T cell receptor beta chains from one sample, sequenced in a study of spatial heterogeneity in lung cancer. Sample time point: sample taken at primary tumor resection. Frozen PBMC, nontumor lung or tumor provided whole RNA, which was sequenced unsorted. Via MiXCR, TCRdb re-called the 5' RACE reads, giving one row per CDR3 protein. The sample holds about 15,000 distinct CDR3 sequences, 6.5% to 8.5% seen once. Sequencing was performed on PBMCs, taken at surgery. These receptors were collected from a female donor with early-stage non-small cell lung cancer.

This clonotype was detected only a few times. The genes are TRBV5-1 and TRBJ2-3; 13 bases agree with TRBD2. Germline V CDR1 and CDR2: SGHRS, YFSETQ. Trimming removed 0 bases from V and 5 bases from J; junction bases left unmatched: 3. The CDR3 runs to 16 residues. The CDR3 DNA follows: TGCGCCAGCAGCTTGGGACTAGCGGGAGGAAGAGATACGCAGTATTTT. As protein: CASSLGLAGGRDTQYF.

At least ten counts were recorded for this clonotype. This rearrangement joins TRBV7-2 to TRBJ2-2; tentative D call: TRBD2 (6 bases). Germline values: CDR1 SGHTA, CDR2 FQGNSA. The CDR3 covers 15 residues. Trimming shortened V by 5 bases and J by 7 bases, and 17 bases separated the two germline ends. The CDR3 loop is CASSPPGVRNGELFF. The CDR3 region has the DNA TGTGCCAGCAGCCCCCCGGGGGTTAGAAACGGGGAGCTGTTTTTT. The full variable domain, its missing parts supplied by reference TRBV7-2 and TRBJ2-2, is GAGVSQSPSNKVTEKGKDVELRCDPISGHTALYWYRQSLGQGLEFLIYFQGNSAPDKSGLPSDRFSAERTGGSVSTLTIQRTQQEDSAVYLCASSPPGVRNGELFFGEGSRLTVL.

This clonotype has more than one count but fewer than ten. The chain is built from TRBV5-4 and TRBJ2-1; no clear D. The germline V gene encodes CDR1 SGHNT and CDR2 YYREEE (reference sequence). With 0 bases removed from V and 1 base from J, the gap between germline ends came to 8 bases. The CDR3 is made up of 15 amino acids. CDR3: CASSLALGSYNEQFF. As DNA, the CDR3 is TGTGCCAGCAGCTTGGCCCTGGGGTCCTACAATGAGCAGTTCTTC.

This rearrangement joins TRBV29-1 to TRBJ1-1, with D perhaps TRBD1 (5 bases). Trimming shortened V by 6 bases and J by 0 bases, and 11 bases separated the two germline ends. Germline values: CDR1 SQVTM, CDR2 ANQGSEA. The CDR3 length is 13 residues. The DNA for the CDR3 is TGCAGCGTCGCGGGGCAGTTGAACACTGAAGCTTTCTTT. This encodes CSVAGQLNTEAFF.

This clonotype appeared many times. The chain carries TRBV6-5 and TRBJ2-4, with D possibly TRBD2 on 6 matching bases. V gave up 1 base and J gave up 7 bases, with 14 bases separating them. Germline loops: CDR1 MNHEY, CDR2 SVGAGI. The CDR3 sequence is 15 residues long. The chain's CDR3 is CASSYFLGGRNIQYF. The CDR3 DNA reads TGTGCCAGCAGTTACTTTCTGGGAGGACGGAACATTCAGTACTTC.

This clonotype has at least ten counts. This sequence joins TRBV7-2 and TRBJ1-5, with D possibly TRBD1 on 6 matching bases. Germline V gives CDR1 SGHTA, CDR2 FQGNSA. The V and J ends lost 5 bases and 3 bases respectively, with 14 bases between them. There are 15 residues in the CDR3. CDR3 region: CASSTQGSANQPQHF. In DNA form, the CDR3 reads TGTGCCAGCAGCACACAGGGCTCGGCCAATCAGCCCCAGCATTTT.

The chain's CDR3 is CSVLSPTDGDTQYF. Here the CDR3 DNA reads TGCAGCGTCCTATCACCGACAGATGGGGATACGCAGTATTTT. The chain links TRBV29-1 to TRBJ2-3; tentatively, D is TRBD1 (5 bases). Germline CDR1 and CDR2: SQVTM and ANQGSEA. This CDR3 spans 14 amino acids. V lost 6 bases and J lost 6, with 19 bases in between.

This clonotype was picked up many times. The CDR3 DNA sequence: TGCGCCAGCAGCTTGGGAGAGGGAAGCTATGGCTACACCTTC. This gives the protein CASSLGEGSYGYTF. J is TRBJ1-2 and V is TRBV5-1; D remains ambiguous. CDR1 and CDR2 from the germline V gene are SGHRS and YFSETQ. V lost 0 bases, J lost 4 bases, and 10 bases lay in between. The CDR3 totals 14 residues.

CDR3 loop: CASSLSPQGYQETQYF. Written as DNA, the CDR3 is TGCGCCAGCAGCTTGTCCCCCCAGGGGTACCAAGAGACCCAGTACTTC. The V gene is TRBV5-1, the J gene TRBJ2-5, with D possibly TRBD1 on 6 matching bases. CDR1 SGHRS and CDR2 YFSETQ come from the germline V gene. The ends were cut back, 1 base at V and 0 bases at J, with 13 bases in the middle. This CDR3 comprises 16 residues.

This clonotype was seen more than once but under ten times. The V gene is TRBV2, the J gene TRBJ2-7; D is possibly TRBD1 or TRBD2 (5 bases each). The CDR3 totals 14 residues. CDR1 and CDR2 from the germline V gene are SNHLY and FYNNEI. Trimming shortened V by 7 bases and J by 0 bases, and 13 bases separated the two germline ends. The CDR3 protein is CASKSGPLSYEQYF. CDR3 DNA sequence: TGTGCCAGCAAGTCGGGACCCCTCTCCTACGAGCAGTACTTC.

In its sample, this clonotype was seen many times. The J gene is TRBJ2-1, the V gene TRBV6-6, with TRBD2 identical over 12 bases. From germline, CDR1 is MNHNY and CDR2 SVGAGI (reference sequence). V lost 2 bases, J lost 5 bases, and 4 bases stayed unmatched. CDR3 length: 16 amino acids. The CDR3 sequence is CASSYVTSGGHNEQFF. The CDR3 DNA follows: TGTGCCAGCAGTTACGTGACTAGCGGGGGTCACAATGAGCAGTTCTTC.

This clonotype was picked up many times. The rearrangement uses TRBV7-9 and TRBJ2-2; D is uncertain. The CDR3 length is 15 residues. CDR1 and CDR2 from the germline V gene are SEHNR and FQNEAQ (reference sequence). Trimming took 4 bases from V and 5 from J, leaving 14 bases between them. This CDR3 reads CASSSPGSYTGELFF. The DNA for the CDR3 is TGTGCCAGCAGCTCACCGGGTTCCTATACCGGGGAGCTGTTTTTT.

This clonotype was observed at least ten times. The chain joins TRBV2 to TRBJ2-7, with 16 bases that match TRBD2. The CDR3 has 15 amino acids. The germline V gene encodes CDR1 SNHLY and CDR2 FYNNEI. With 8 bases clipped from V and 5 bases from J, the junction kept 6 bases outside the gene matches. This CDR3 is CASQGLAGGPHEQYF. The CDR3 bases are TGTGCCAGCCAGGGACTAGCGGGAGGGCCGCACGAGCAGTACTTC. Filled out from reference TRBV2 and TRBJ2-7, the complete variable domain reads EPEVTQTPSHQVTQMGQEVILRCVPISNHLYFYWYRQILGQKVEFLVSFYNNEISEKSEIFDDQFSVERPDGSNFTLKIRSTKLEDSAMYFCASQGLAGGPHEQYFGPGTRLTVT.

There are many counts of this clonotype. V usage is TRBV6-1 and J usage is TRBJ2-3; 11 nucleotides agree with TRBD1. Germline V lookup: CDR1 MNHNS, CDR2 SASEGT. J was trimmed by 6 bases and V by 6 bases; bases with no gene match: 8. The CDR3 spans 15 residues. CDR3 protein: CASSAGQGARDTQYF. In DNA form, the CDR3 reads TGTGCCAGCAGCGCTGGACAGGGGGCGCGGGATACGCAGTATTTT.

The table lists this clonotype with a few counts. The chain couples TRBV12-3 or TRBV12-4 to TRBJ1-1, with a tentative D call TRBD1 (5 bases). V dropped 6 bases and J dropped 0 bases, with 8 bases sitting between them. The CDR3 covers 13 residues. The CDR3: CASSQQVNTEAFF. The DNA for the CDR3 is TGTGCCAGCAGCCAACAGGTGAACACTGAAGCTTTCTTT.

This clonotype showed up many times. V and J are TRBV29-1 and TRBJ2-5, with D possibly matching TRBD1 (6 bases). V shed 8 bases and J shed 4 bases, with 20 bases lying between them. The CDR3 contains 14 residues. Germline lookup yields CDR1 SQVTM and CDR2 ANQGSEA. The CDR3 sequence is CSLCPRGRGETQYF. The CDR3, as DNA: TGCAGCCTGTGCCCCAGGGGCAGAGGAGAGACCCAGTACTTC.

This clonotype has at least ten counts. The chain couples TRBV5-5 to TRBJ1-1; a weak D match, TRBD1 (6 bases). In germline, CDR1 is SGHKS, CDR2 YYEKEE (reference sequence). Trimming took 4 bases from V and 6 from J, leaving 25 bases between them. This CDR3 has 17 residues. The CDR3, as DNA: TGTGCCAGCAGCCGTTCCGGGACACCAAGGACTGGGGCTGAAGCTTTCTTT. Its protein is CASSRSGTPRTGAEAFF.

CDR3 sequence: CASSSPDGVGETQYF. The CDR3 DNA reads TGTGCCAGTAGTTCACCGGACGGAGTGGGAGAGACCCAGTACTTC. The rearrangement joins TRBV19 to TRBJ2-5; no clear D gene. From germline, CDR1 is LNHDA and CDR2 SQIVND (reference sequence). Trimming cost V 5 bases and J 4 bases, with 17 bases left between them. The CDR3 extends over 15 amino acids.

This clonotype has ten or more counts. The chain's CDR3 is CASSLTGDVGAGELFF. For the CDR3, the DNA is TGTGCCAGCAGTTTAACAGGGGATGTGGGCGCCGGGGAGCTGTTTTTT. This chain uses TRBV12-3 or TRBV12-4 with TRBJ2-2; TRBD1 matches 7 bases. This CDR3 is 16 amino acids long. V shed 2 bases, J shed 6 bases, and the junction held 9 bases outside the gene matches.

Ten or more counts support this clonotype. The chain couples TRBV19 to TRBJ1-5; D possibly corresponds to TRBD1 (5 bases). The CDR3 is 14 amino acids. The germline CDR1 and CDR2 sequences are LNHDA and SQIVND (reference sequence). V lost 7 bases and J lost 1, with 11 bases in between. In DNA form, the CDR3 reads TGTGCCAGTAAGACGGGGGTGAGCAATCAGCCCCAGCATTTT. Its protein is CASKTGVSNQPQHF.

A note on this clonotype: This may be a read error: a much more frequent sequence differs by one nucleotide. The gene calls are TRBV11-2 and TRBJ2-5, with D possibly matching TRBD2 (6 bases). Germline CDR1 SGHAT, CDR2 FQNNGV. Trimming left V 5 bases short and J 7 bases short, with 11 bases between. The CDR3 contains 12 residues. CDR3 loop: CASSPPGVTQYF. CDR3 DNA: TGTGCCAGCAGCCCGCCGGGGGTGACCCAGTACTTC.

This clonotype has a count of ten or more. V usage is TRBV9 and J usage is TRBJ1-1; D ambiguous. Deletions cut 3 bases from V and 1 base from J, with 13 bases between. CDR1 and CDR2 from the germline V gene are SGDLS and YYNGEE. The CDR3 is 15 amino acids. CDR3 bases: TGTGCCAGCAGCGCCTTTTTAGGACCGAACACTGAAGCTTTCTTT. Translated: CASSAFLGPNTEAFF. Full variable domain (rest looked up from reference TRBV9 and TRBJ1-1): DSGVTQTPKHLITATGQRVTLRCSPRSGDLSVYWYQQSLDQGLQFLIQYYNGEERAKGNILERFSAQQFPDLHSELNLSSLELGDSALYFCASSAFLGPNTEAFFGQGTRLTVV.

The CDR3 DNA reads TGTGCCAGCAGCCCGGGACAGCCTATTGTCGGTGCTTTCTTT. Protein product: CASSPGQPIVGAFF. The chain joins TRBV5-4 to TRBJ1-1, with 7 bases matching TRBD1. V dropped 4 bases and J dropped 11; count of bases not matched to a gene: 14. Germline V gene lookup returns CDR1 SGHNT and CDR2 YYREEE (reference sequence). This CDR3 has 14 amino acids.

Many counts were recorded for this clonotype. The J gene is TRBJ2-3, the V gene TRBV11-2, with D tentatively TRBD2 (7 bases). Looked up from germline, CDR1 is SGHAT and CDR2 is FQNNGV. The CDR3 is 11 residues long. V gave up 11 bases and J gave up 4 bases, with 10 bases separating them. The CDR3 reads CAGGGPDTQYF. The CDR3 DNA reads as TGTGCCGGGGGGGGCCCAGATACGCAGTATTTT.

This clonotype was counted a few times. This chain uses TRBV2 with TRBJ2-7; 8 nucleotides align to TRBD2. This CDR3 region has 15 residues. From germline, CDR1 is SNHLY and CDR2 FYNNEI. Germline trimming cut 8 bases from V and 2 bases from J; bases unmatched to any gene: 11. This CDR3 reads CASLGERENPYEQYF. The CDR3 DNA sequence: TGTGCCAGCTTGGGAGAGCGGGAGAATCCCTACGAGCAGTACTTC.

This clonotype was recorded at least ten times. The chain combines TRBV12-3 or TRBV12-4 with TRBJ2-7; TRBD2 agrees at 7 bases. CDR3 length equals 14 residues. Trimming cost V 1 base and J 4 bases; bases outside gene matches: 4. As DNA, the CDR3 is TGTGCCAGCAGTTTAGAGCGGGGAGGGTACGAGCAGTACTTC. This translates into CASSLERGGYEQYF.

This clonotype was observed many times. This sequence joins TRBV20-1 and TRBJ1-5; TRBD1 is a possible D gene (6 bases). Germline V gene sequence: CDR1 DFQATT, CDR2 SNEGSKA (reference sequence). This CDR3 contains 16 residues. V was cut by 6 bases and J by 3 bases, with 21 bases left in between. CDR3 region: CSASGQSGANNQPQHF. The CDR3, as DNA: TGCAGTGCCTCTGGACAGTCTGGTGCGAACAATCAGCCCCAGCATTTT.

The rearrangement links TRBV18 to TRBJ1-5, with a weak D call TRBD1 (6 bases). Trimming removed 3 bases from V and 4 bases from J, with 13 bases in between. In germline, CDR1 is KGHSH, CDR2 LQKENI. This CDR3 is 15 amino acids long. Here the CDR3 reads CASSPDGQWNQPQHF. CDR3 coding DNA: TGTGCCAGCTCACCGGACGGACAGTGGAATCAGCCCCAGCATTTT.

As regards this clonotype: This may stem from a read error, because a much larger clone lies one nucleotide away. V and J are TRBV24-1 and TRBJ2-5; D unclear. CDR1 is KGHDR and CDR2 is SFDVKD in the germline V gene. This CDR3 region has 16 residues. This CDR3 is CATSDFSRAYQETQHF. The CDR3 coding sequence is TGTGCCACCAGTGATTTCAGTCGGGCTTACCAAGAGACCCAGCACTTC.

This clonotype was detected many times. V and J are TRBV27 and TRBJ2-7; 7 bases agree with TRBD1. The germline gives CDR1 MNHEY, CDR2 SMNVEV (reference sequence). This CDR3 is 14 amino acids long. The trim removed 3 bases at V and 5 bases at J, leaving 7 bases unmatched. CDR3 region: CASSFRQGGNEQYF. CDR3 sequence (DNA): TGTGCCAGCAGTTTCCGACAGGGTGGAAACGAGCAGTACTTC.

This clonotype has ten or more counts. The rearrangement uses TRBV20-1 and TRBJ1-2; D unclear. This CDR3 comprises 12 residues. Per germline, CDR1 DFQATT and CDR2 SNEGSKA (reference sequence). V was pared by 3 bases and J by 7 bases, with 12 bases between. CDR3 amino acids: CSASWRVSGYTF. CDR3 nucleotides: TGCAGTGCTAGTTGGAGGGTTAGTGGCTACACCTTC.

This clonotype was counted ten times or more. This chain links TRBV2 with TRBJ2-1; D is perhaps TRBD1 (5 bases). Germline V lookup: CDR1 SNHLY, CDR2 FYNNEI. With 4 bases removed from V and 10 bases from J, the gap between germline ends came to 14 bases. This CDR3 is built from 13 residues. The CDR3 nucleotides are TGTGCCAGCAGTGGGGTTTTAGGGGTCGAGCAGTTCTTC. Its protein is CASSGVLGVEQFF.